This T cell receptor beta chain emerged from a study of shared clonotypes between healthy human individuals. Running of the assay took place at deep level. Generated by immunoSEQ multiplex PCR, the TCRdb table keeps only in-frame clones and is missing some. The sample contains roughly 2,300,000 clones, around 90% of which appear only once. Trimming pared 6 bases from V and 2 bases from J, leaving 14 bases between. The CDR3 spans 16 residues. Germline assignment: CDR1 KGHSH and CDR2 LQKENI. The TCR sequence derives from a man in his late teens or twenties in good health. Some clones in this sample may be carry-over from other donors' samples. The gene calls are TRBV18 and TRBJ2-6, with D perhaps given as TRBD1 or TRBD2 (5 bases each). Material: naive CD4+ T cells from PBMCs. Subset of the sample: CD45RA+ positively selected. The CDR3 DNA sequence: TGTGCCAGCTCCCAAGGGGCGGGCCCTGGGGCCAACGTCCTGACTTTC. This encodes CASSQGAGPGANVLTF.